This T cell receptor beta chain was sequenced for a study of shared clonotypes between healthy human individuals. Study results and limitations: Lower generation probabilities were found for non-shared clonotypes than for those shared by all four donors.

Sequencing used immunoSEQ multiplex PCR; TCRdb keeps in-frame clones, though not all of them. Among around 2,000,000 clones listed, 90% to 95% were seen once. Naive CD45RA+ and memory CD45RA-negative subsets were split from CD4+ cells. This clone was observed once. The antigen is not known. The source is a man aged 18-30 years in good health. The sample comprised naive CD4+ T cells sorted from blood. Described subset: CD45RA+ positively selected.

The CDR3 bases are TGTGCCAGCAGTTACGAACAGGGGAGGAATTCACCCCTCCACTTT. This codes for CASSYEQGRNSPLHF. The chain links TRBV6-5 to TRBJ1-6; TRBD1 matches 7 bases. Germline V gene sequence: CDR1 MNHEY, CDR2 SVGAGI. Trimming cost V 2 bases and J 7 bases; bases outside gene matches: 5. This CDR3 spans 15 amino acids.